These T cell receptor beta chains were read from a single sample in a study of early T cells in non-severe SARS-CoV-2 infection. TCRdb redid the calling of the 5' RACE reads with MiXCR, one entry per CDR3 protein. The repertoire includes 60,000 to 90,000 distinct CDR3 sequences, about 16% of them detected once, and less than 3.5% sits in the top ten. The sequenced material came from whole blood. The receptor source for this set is an adult who was a healthcare worker with PCR-confirmed SARS-CoV-2 infection or an uninfected control (not recorded which). CDR3s include the opening cysteine and the closing phenylalanine or tryptophan. The order of the fields is J gene, clone size, D gene, V gene, CDR3 protein, CDR3 DNA. D genes are given only for firm matches. Rows may omit the clone size; those that give it use once, few, many or a size class.

TRBJ1-2 - - TRBV12-3/TRBV12-4 CASSAGAGADGYTF TGTGCCAGCAGCGCCGGGGCAGGGGCGGATGGCTACACCTTC
TRBJ1-2 - TRBD1 TRBV24-1 CATSDRGDRGRYGYTF TGTGCCACCAGTGACCGCGGGGACAGGGGAAGATATGGCTACACCTTC
TRBJ2-1 - TRBD1 TRBV6-5 CASSYSPGQGYNEQFF TGTGCCAGCAGTTACTCCCCGGGACAGGGCTACAATGAGCAGTTCTTC
TRBJ1-1 - - TRBV7-9 CASSLFQENTEAFF TGTGCCAGCAGCTTATTTCAGGAGAACACTGAAGCTTTCTTT
TRBJ2-3 once - TRBV7-6 CASSLGPAADTQYF TGTGCCAGCAGCTTAGGGCCAGCGGCAGATACGCAGTATTTT
TRBJ2-2 - TRBD2 TRBV2 CASRGGLAVNTGELFF TGTGCCAGCAGGGGGGGACTAGCGGTAAACACCGGGGAGCTGTTTTTT
TRBJ2-3 many - TRBV10-2 CASSKLVADTQYF TGCGCCAGCAGTAAACTAGTGGCAGATACGCAGTATTTT
TRBJ2-1 - TRBD2 TRBV6-2/TRBV6-3 CASSYSPRGAGVFHEQFF TGTGCCAGCAGTTATTCCCCCCGGGGAGCGGGAGTATTCCATGAGCAGTTCTTC
TRBJ1-3 - - TRBV11-2 CASSLPGLSGNTIYF TGTGCCAGCAGCTTACCTGGGTTGTCTGGAAACACCATATATTTT
TRBJ1-1 - - TRBV11-2 CASSSTREAFF TGTGCCAGCAGCTCCACCCGGGAGGCTTTCTTT
TRBJ2-5 - - TRBV29-1 CSSAEGGQGTQYF TGCAGCTCGGCCGAGGGCGGTCAAGGGACCCAGTACTTC
TRBJ2-3 few - TRBV9 CASSVATGTPTDTQYF TGTGCCAGCAGCGTAGCTACTGGGACTCCCACAGATACGCAGTATTTT
TRBJ2-5 many TRBD2 TRBV3-1 CASSQVGTSGQETQYF TGTGCCAGCAGCCAAGTTGGGACTAGCGGCCAAGAGACCCAGTACTTC
TRBJ2-3 - - TRBV28 CASSFQGGREDTQYF TGTGCCAGCAGTTTCCAGGGGGGTAGGGAGGATACGCAGTATTTT
TRBJ1-1 few - TRBV28 CASSQASSENTEAFF TGTGCCAGCAGCCAAGCCAGTTCGGAGAACACTGAAGCTTTCTTT